The entry below describes one T cell receptor (beta chain). Its target is not known. This sample was included in a study of T cell responses to AZD1222 COVID-19 vaccine. Background on the study: Second doses were pooled across both intervals (about 4 or about 12 weeks). Study-wide findings and caveats: Sampled repertoires all dated from after the peak T cell response. Spike regions recognized by vaccine-associated CD4 TCRs spanned the protein, led by 160-218 and 743-854. There were mostly white British donors and more females than males, and clonal diversity was possibly underestimated.

From germline, CDR1 is LNHDA and CDR2 SQIVND (reference sequence). V lost 1 base, J lost 4 bases, and 11 bases lay in between. CDR3 length equals 15 residues. Repertoires were generated with immunoSEQ multiplex PCR, while TCRdb's copy carries only in-frame clones and drops some. The sample consists of roughly 120,000 clones, about nine tenths of them appearing once. The receptor was isolated from an adult in good health. The input for sequencing was peripheral blood, taken on day 0 of AZD1222 vaccination. This sequence joins TRBV19 and TRBJ1-5, with a possible D match to TRBD1 (6 bases). As DNA, the CDR3 is TGTGCCAGTAGTATAGTGCAGGGGACTAATCAGCCCCAGCATTTT. As protein: CASSIVQGTNQPQHF.